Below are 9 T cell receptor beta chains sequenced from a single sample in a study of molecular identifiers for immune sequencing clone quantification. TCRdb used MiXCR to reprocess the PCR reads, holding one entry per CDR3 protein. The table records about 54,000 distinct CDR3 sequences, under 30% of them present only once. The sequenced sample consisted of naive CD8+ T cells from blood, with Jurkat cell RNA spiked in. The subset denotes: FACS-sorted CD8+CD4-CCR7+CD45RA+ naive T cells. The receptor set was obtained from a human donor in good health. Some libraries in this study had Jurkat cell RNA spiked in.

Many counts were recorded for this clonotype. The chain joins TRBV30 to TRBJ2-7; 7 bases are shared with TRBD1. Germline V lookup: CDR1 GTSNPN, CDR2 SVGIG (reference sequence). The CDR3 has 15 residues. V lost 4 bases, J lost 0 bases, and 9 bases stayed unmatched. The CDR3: CAWKFGAGGSYEQYF. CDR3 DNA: TGTGCCTGGAAGTTCGGTGCAGGGGGCTCCTACGAGCAGTACTTC.

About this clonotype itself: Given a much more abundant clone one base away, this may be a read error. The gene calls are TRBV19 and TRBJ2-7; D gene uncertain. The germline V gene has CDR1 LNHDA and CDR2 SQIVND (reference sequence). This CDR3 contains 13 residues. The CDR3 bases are TGTGCCAGTAGCCGAAACCACCCCTACGAGCAGTGCTTC. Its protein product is CASSRNHPYEQCF. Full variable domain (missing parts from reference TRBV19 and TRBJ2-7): DGGITQSPKYLFRKEGQNVTLSCEQNLNHDAMYWYRQDPGQGLRLIYYSQIVNDFQKGDIAEGYSVSREKKESFPLTVTSAQKNPTAFYLCASSRNHPYEQCFGPGTRLTVT.

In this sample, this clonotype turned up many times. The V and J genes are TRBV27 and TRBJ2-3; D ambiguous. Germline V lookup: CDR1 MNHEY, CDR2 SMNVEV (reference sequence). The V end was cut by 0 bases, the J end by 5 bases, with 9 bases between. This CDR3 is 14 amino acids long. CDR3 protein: CASSLSTIQDTQYF. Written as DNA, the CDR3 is TGTGCCAGCAGTTTATCAACTATCCAAGATACGCAGTATTTT.

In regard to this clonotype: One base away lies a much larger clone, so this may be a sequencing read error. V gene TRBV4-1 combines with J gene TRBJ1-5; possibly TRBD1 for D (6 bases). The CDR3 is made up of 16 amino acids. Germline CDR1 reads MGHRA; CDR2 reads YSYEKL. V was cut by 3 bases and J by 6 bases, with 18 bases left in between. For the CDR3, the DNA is TGCGCCAGCAGCCAGGCCGGGGGCGGGCCGAGTCAGCCCCAGCATTTT. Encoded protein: CASSQAGGGPSQPQHF.

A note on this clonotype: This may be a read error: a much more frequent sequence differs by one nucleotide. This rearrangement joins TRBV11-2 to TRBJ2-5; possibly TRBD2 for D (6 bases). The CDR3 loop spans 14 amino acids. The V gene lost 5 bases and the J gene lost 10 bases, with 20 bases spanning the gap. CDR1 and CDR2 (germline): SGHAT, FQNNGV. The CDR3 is CASSAGSPSKNQYF. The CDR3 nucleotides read TGTGCCAGCAGCGCCGGGAGCCCCTCAAAGAACCAGTACTTC.

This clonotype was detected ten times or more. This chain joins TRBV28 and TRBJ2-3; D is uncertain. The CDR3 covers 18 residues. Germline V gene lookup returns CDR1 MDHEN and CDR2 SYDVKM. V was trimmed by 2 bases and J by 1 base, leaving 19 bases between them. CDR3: CASSLPGRTILGTDTQYF. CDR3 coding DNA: TGTGCCAGCAGTTTACCCGGCAGGACCATTCTGGGCACAGATACGCAGTATTTT.

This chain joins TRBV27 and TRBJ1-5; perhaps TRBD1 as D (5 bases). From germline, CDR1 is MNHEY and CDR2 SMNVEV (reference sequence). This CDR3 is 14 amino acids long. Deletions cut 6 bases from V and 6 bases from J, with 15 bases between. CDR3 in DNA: TGTGCCAGCAGCAATAGGGGATCTGGTCAGCCCCAGCATTTT. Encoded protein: CASSNRGSGQPQHF.

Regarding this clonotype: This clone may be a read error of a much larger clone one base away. CDR3 protein: CASRGTVFYEQNF. The CDR3 DNA is TGTGCCAGCAGGGGGACAGTTTTCTACGAGCAGAACTTC. The rearrangement joins TRBV28 to TRBJ2-7, with TRBD1 matching 7 bases. Germline CDR1 reads MDHEN; CDR2 reads SYDVKM. The CDR3 is 13 residues long.

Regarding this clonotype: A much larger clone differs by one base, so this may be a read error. CDR3: CTSSPGTGFYNEQFF. The CDR3 DNA follows: TGTACCAGCAGTCCCGGGACAGGGTTCTACAATGAGCAGTTCTTC. V is TRBV12-3 or TRBV12-4 and J is TRBJ2-1; 9 bases line up with TRBD1. The CDR3 is made up of 15 amino acids.